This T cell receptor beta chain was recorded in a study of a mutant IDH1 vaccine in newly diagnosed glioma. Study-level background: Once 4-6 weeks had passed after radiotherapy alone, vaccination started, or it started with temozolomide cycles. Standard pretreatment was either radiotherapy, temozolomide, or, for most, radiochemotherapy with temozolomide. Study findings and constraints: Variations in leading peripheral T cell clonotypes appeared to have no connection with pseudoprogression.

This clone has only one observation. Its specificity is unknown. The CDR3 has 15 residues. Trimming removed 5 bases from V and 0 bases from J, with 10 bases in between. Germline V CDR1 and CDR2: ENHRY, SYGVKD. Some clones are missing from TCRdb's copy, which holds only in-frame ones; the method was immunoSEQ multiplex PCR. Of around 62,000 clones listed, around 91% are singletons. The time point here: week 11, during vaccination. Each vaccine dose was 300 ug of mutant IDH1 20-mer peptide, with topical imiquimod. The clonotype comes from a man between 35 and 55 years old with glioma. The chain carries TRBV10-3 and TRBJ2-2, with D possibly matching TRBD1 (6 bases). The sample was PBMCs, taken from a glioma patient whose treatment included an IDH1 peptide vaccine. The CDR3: CAISPGAPNTGELFF. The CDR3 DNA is TGTGCCATCAGTCCAGGGGCCCCGAACACCGGGGAGCTGTTTTTT.